One and the same sample provided the 21 T cell receptor beta chains below, sequenced in a study of T-cell memory formation after mild COVID-19. TCRdb reprocessed the 5' RACE reads with MiXCR, giving one entry per CDR3 protein. This table has roughly 310,000 distinct CDR3 sequences, 15% to 20% appearing once. Sequences were obtained from PBMCs or a T cell subset sorted from them (not recorded which). These receptors were collected from a man in his late teens or twenties who had mild COVID-19 (a few samples of this study predate the infection). Cell type and time point are not known.

This clonotype appeared many times. This rearrangement joins TRBV7-2 to TRBJ2-3; D gene uncertain. V gave up 5 bases and J gave up 8 bases, with 11 bases separating them. CDR1 is SGHTA, CDR2 FQGNSA, per germline. The CDR3 runs 12 residues. The DNA for the CDR3 is TGTGCCAGCAGCCCACCCTTGGGTACGCAGTATTTT. Its protein product is CASSPPLGTQYF.

The rearrangement joins TRBV4-3 to TRBJ2-1; 15 nucleotides agree with TRBD2. CDR3 length: 19 residues. Looked up from germline, CDR1 is LGHNA and CDR2 is YSLEER. V lost 1 base, J lost 4 bases, and 8 bases stayed unmatched. CDR3 DNA sequence: TGCGCCAGCAGCCAAGTCGGGACTAGCGGGGGGCTGGTTTACAATGAGCAGTTCTTC. It codes for CASSQVGTSGGLVYNEQFF.

This clonotype has just a few counts. The chain employs TRBV5-4 and TRBJ2-7, with D perhaps matching TRBD1 (5 bases). The germline gives CDR1 SGHNT, CDR2 YYREEE (reference sequence). This CDR3 region has 14 residues. Between the trimmed V and J ends, which lost 4 bases and 3 bases, there was a span of 14 bases. The CDR3 region has the DNA TGTGCCAGCAGCCGACAGAACAACTTCTACGAGCAGTACGTC. Its translation: CASSRQNNFYEQYV.

The CDR3 region is CASSSDTTSSADTQYF. CDR3 in DNA: TGTGCCAGCAGTTCAGACACGACTAGCTCCGCAGATACGCAGTATTTT. The chain links TRBV28 to TRBJ2-3, with 7 bases lining up with TRBD2. V dropped 4 bases and J dropped 4; count of bases not matched to a gene: 11. CDR3 size: 16 residues. CDR1 MDHEN and CDR2 SYDVKM come from the germline V gene.

The chain is built from TRBV7-8 and TRBJ2-1; perhaps TRBD1 as D (6 bases). This CDR3 spans 13 amino acids. Trimming shortened V by 9 bases and J by 0 bases, and 9 bases separated the two germline ends. Per germline, CDR1 SGHVS and CDR2 FQNEAQ. CDR3 sequence reads: CASRTVSYNEQFF. The CDR3 DNA is TGTGCCAGTCGGACAGTCTCCTACAATGAGCAGTTCTTC.

V is TRBV28 and J is TRBJ1-2; 7 nucleotides line up with TRBD1. This CDR3 is 15 amino acids long. Trimming at V came to 4 bases and at J to 5 bases, leaving 10 bases not matched to a gene. Germline-derived CDR1 and CDR2 are MDHEN and SYDVKM. The CDR3 DNA reads as TGTGCCAGCAGTTCCGGACAGGAACGGATTTATGGCTACACCTTC. Its translation is CASSSGQERIYGYTF.

This sequence joins TRBV7-3 and TRBJ2-1; 12 nucleotides agree with TRBD1. Germline assignment: CDR1 SGHTA and CDR2 FQGTGA. This CDR3 has 16 amino acids. J lost 7 bases, V lost 0 bases, and 4 bases had no gene match. Written as DNA, the CDR3 is TGTGCCAGCAGCTTAACCCGGGACAGGGGGCTAAATGAGCAGTTCTTC. It translates to CASSLTRDRGLNEQFF.

In its sample, this clonotype was seen many times. The chain carries TRBV7-3 and TRBJ2-1; unclear D gene. V lost 5 bases to trimming and J lost 5 bases, with 7 bases between them. Germline V gene sequence: CDR1 SGHTA, CDR2 FQGTGA. The CDR3 covers 12 residues. CDR3 sequence (DNA): TGTGCCAGCAGCCTTTCAGACAATGAGCAGTTCTTC. Protein sequence: CASSLSDNEQFF. Full variable domain (remainder filled in from reference TRBV7-3 and TRBJ2-1): GAGVSQTPSNKVTEKGKYVELRCDPISGHTALYWYRQSLGQGPEFLIYFQGTGAADDSGLPNDRFFAVRPEGSVSTLKIQRTERGDSAVYLCASSLSDNEQFFGPGTRLTVL.

This clonotype occurred a few times. The rearrangement joins TRBV6-2 or TRBV6-3 to TRBJ1-2; weak D call: TRBD1 (6 bases). V lost 4 bases to trimming and J lost 4 bases, with 19 bases between them. Germline-derived CDR1 and CDR2 are MNHEY and SVGEGT. The CDR3 runs 16 residues. Here the CDR3 reads CASSSVLKDRLYGYTF. CDR3 DNA: TGTGCCAGCAGTTCCGTCCTGAAAGACAGGCTCTATGGCTACACCTTC.

This clonotype has a count of ten or more. The rearrangement links TRBV5-1 to TRBJ2-3; no firm D call. Trimming removed 4 bases at V and 0 bases at J, with 12 bases between. Germline loops: CDR1 SGHRS, CDR2 YFSETQ. This CDR3 contains 15 residues. This chain's CDR3 is CASSPSEASTDTQYF. The CDR3 coding sequence is TGCGCCAGCAGCCCTTCAGAGGCTAGCACAGATACGCAGTATTTT.

This chain joins TRBV10-3 and TRBJ1-1; D is unresolved. From germline, CDR1 is ENHRY and CDR2 SYGVKD. This CDR3 region has 13 residues. V was cut by 10 bases and J by 0 bases, with 12 bases left in between. The CDR3 nucleotides read TGTGCCAGTAATGACAACCTGAACACTGAAGCTTTCTTT. It encodes CASNDNLNTEAFF.

This clonotype has at least ten counts. V and J are TRBV7-2 and TRBJ2-3, with a tentative D call TRBD2 (5 bases). There are 13 residues in the CDR3. V was trimmed by 5 bases and J by 2 bases, leaving 8 bases between them. Germline V gives CDR1 SGHTA, CDR2 FQGNSA. CDR3 nucleotide sequence: TGTGCCAGCAGCCCCGGGGTCACAGATACGCAGTATTTT. Translation: CASSPGVTDTQYF.

The gene calls are TRBV28 and TRBJ2-5; 7 bases align to TRBD2. V lost 5 bases and J lost 4; bases outside the gene matches: 10. The CDR3 totals 15 residues. CDR1 is MDHEN, CDR2 SYDVKM, per germline. The CDR3 region has the DNA TGTGCCAGCAGTAACGAGCGGGGTCGGGGAGAGACCCAGTACTTC. Its protein product is CASSNERGRGETQYF.

This clonotype was counted only a few times. CDR3 bases: TGCAGCGTTGAAGGCGGGCGGGGGGGCTACAATGAGCAGTTCTTC. Amino acids: CSVEGGRGGYNEQFF. V and J are TRBV29-1 and TRBJ2-1, with TRBD2 matching over 9 bases. With 1 base clipped from V and 3 bases from J, the junction kept 4 bases outside the gene matches. The CDR3 has 15 amino acids. Germline-derived CDR1 and CDR2 are SQVTM and ANQGSEA.

The gene calls are TRBV20-1 and TRBJ2-1; TRBD2 agrees at 11 bases. V shed 6 bases, J shed 6 bases, and the junction held 7 bases outside the gene matches. CDR1 DFQATT and CDR2 SNEGSKA come from the germline V gene (reference sequence). This CDR3 spans 14 amino acids. CDR3 DNA: TGCAGTGCCAATCTAGCGGGAGGTATCAATGAGCAGTTCTTC. Protein product: CSANLAGGINEQFF.

The gene calls are TRBV12-3 or TRBV12-4 and TRBJ2-7; perhaps TRBD2 as D (6 bases). The length of the CDR3 is 13 residues. V lost 2 bases, J lost 7 bases, and 12 bases lay in between. The CDR3 DNA is TGTGCCAGCAGTTTATCCGGAGGGGCTGAGCAGTACGTC. The encoded protein is CASSLSGGAEQYV.

As for this clonotype: This CDR3 is missing its conserved last phenylalanine or tryptophan, likely due to a read error. The DNA is left out, because the CDR3 cannot be placed on it with certainty; the CDR3 is given as TCRdb lists it. This chain connects TRBV21-1 to TRBJ1-6. TRBV21-1 has pseudogene status. The CDR3 is 8 amino acids long, termini counted. CDR3 in amino acids: CASTPTSE.

CDR3 protein: CATTDRTGHFGQYV. The CDR3 DNA follows: TGTGCCACCACCGACCGGACAGGGCATTTTGGGCAGTACGTC. The chain is built from TRBV6-2 or TRBV6-3 and TRBJ2-7, with 8 nucleotides matching TRBD1. Trimming cost V 10 bases and J 9 bases; bases outside gene matches: 17. Germline assignment: CDR1 MNHEY and CDR2 SVGEGT. This CDR3 has 14 amino acids.

This clonotype was seen only a few times. The chain joins TRBV12-3 or TRBV12-4 to TRBJ1-2; D remains ambiguous. There are 14 residues in the CDR3. Trimming cost V 8 bases and J 2 bases, with 15 bases left between them. The CDR3: CASVMNPPNYGYTF. CDR3 sequence (DNA): TGTGCCAGCGTAATGAATCCTCCCAACTATGGCTACACCTTC.

This chain joins TRBV5-1 and TRBJ2-3; possible D gene TRBD2, 7 bases. Germline assignment: CDR1 SGHRS and CDR2 YFSETQ. V lost 4 bases and J lost 0, with 12 bases in between. The CDR3 extends over 15 amino acids. The CDR3 reads CASSQRGASTDTQYF. CDR3 DNA: TGCGCCAGCAGCCAACGGGGGGCGAGCACAGATACGCAGTATTTT.

The chain links TRBV5-1 to TRBJ1-1; D not certain. Germline V gene lookup returns CDR1 SGHRS and CDR2 YFSETQ. With 4 bases removed from V and 0 bases from J, the gap between germline ends came to 10 bases. The CDR3 covers 14 residues. The CDR3 DNA follows: TGCGCCAGCAGCCTAGGATATCTGAACACTGAAGCTTTCTTT. Its protein is CASSLGYLNTEAFF.